The next 22 T cell receptor beta chains were all read from a single sample in a study of T cells expressing NK-cell markers. TCRdb re-called the 5' RACE reads and gives one entry per CDR3 protein, without DNA. The table for this sample gives approximately 420,000 distinct CDR3 sequences. The sample consisted of blood T cells: a sorted CD56 or NKG2C T cell subset, CD4+ or CD8+ T cells, or bulk PBMC T cells (not recorded which). All receptors come from a woman in her fifties or sixties in good health.

The chain joins TRBV5-1 to TRBJ2-7. Germline V gene data show CDR1 as SGHRS and CDR2 as YFSETQ. The CDR3 runs 14 residues. The CDR3 is CASSFGSSLNEQYF.

This chain joins TRBV12-3 or TRBV12-4 and TRBJ2-7. CDR3 length equals 12 residues. The CDR3 is CASSFVDGSQYF.

The chain recombines TRBV10-2 with TRBJ2-2; the TRBD2 assignment by TCRdb is unverifiable without DNA. This CDR3 comprises 17 residues. The V gene's germline CDR1 is WSHSY and CDR2 SAAADI. CDR3 protein: CASKKLAGGGDTGELFF.

The V and J genes are TRBV5-1 and TRBJ1-1; TCRdb outputs TRBD1, but without DNA this stays unchecked. Per germline, CDR1 SGHRS and CDR2 YFSETQ. The CDR3 runs 14 residues. CDR3 protein: CASTRTGEDTEAFF.

The rearrangement links TRBV5-5 to TRBJ2-1; TCRdb returns TRBD2, unconfirmable since there is no DNA. The CDR3 extends over 13 amino acids. Germline values: CDR1 SGHKS, CDR2 YYEKEE (reference sequence). The CDR3 sequence is CASSWPGSYEQFF.

The V gene is TRBV12-3 or TRBV12-4, the J gene TRBJ1-5. The CDR3 covers 17 residues. Here the CDR3 reads CASSFSGWNYSNQPQHF.

CDR3: CAISPGTGGYEQYF. The chain employs TRBV10-3 and TRBJ2-7; as DNA is missing, the TRBD1 call by TCRdb cannot be tested. The CDR3 spans 14 residues. CDR1 and CDR2 from the germline V gene are ENHRY and SYGVKD.

V gene TRBV6-4 combines with J gene TRBJ2-3; with no DNA, the TCRdb D assignment of TRBD2 cannot be verified. The CDR3 loop spans 13 amino acids. The germline CDR1 and CDR2 sequences are MRHNA and SNTAGT. The chain's CDR3 is CASSDSGLDTQYF.

CDR3 amino acids: CASSLRTGAEQYF. The chain couples TRBV12-3 or TRBV12-4 to TRBJ2-7; with no DNA, the TCRdb D assignment of TRBD1 cannot be verified. The CDR3 consists of 13 residues.

CDR3 protein: CASSSSRSNYGYTF. The chain recombines TRBV5-1 with TRBJ1-2; absent DNA, TCRdb's TRBD1 call cannot be checked. The CDR3 loop spans 14 amino acids. Germline assignment: CDR1 SGHRS and CDR2 YFSETQ.

The rearrangement joins TRBV24-1 to TRBJ2-1. CDR1 is KGHDR, CDR2 SFDVKD, per germline. The CDR3 totals 11 residues. CDR3 protein: CATHGYNEQFF.

V gene TRBV21-1 combines with J gene TRBJ2-1; TCRdb returns TRBD1, unconfirmable since there is no DNA. TRBV21-1 corresponds to a pseudogene. This CDR3 is 17 amino acids long. CDR3 amino acids: CASNPGSDRGTYNEQFF.

The chain has TRBV27 and TRBJ1-4. Germline CDR1 and CDR2: MNHEY and SMNVEV (reference sequence). The CDR3 extends over 18 amino acids. The CDR3 loop reads CASSLSRRWAHNVEKLFF.

The chain recombines TRBV14 with TRBJ2-3. CDR1 SGHDN and CDR2 FVKESK come from the germline V gene. The CDR3 contains 13 residues. The CDR3: CASSQAGTDTQYF.

The CDR3 protein is CATSDLVTSGSSYNEQFF. This rearrangement joins TRBV24-1 to TRBJ2-1; TCRdb names TRBD2, which stays unverified in the absence of DNA. The CDR3 consists of 18 residues. CDR1 KGHDR and CDR2 SFDVKD come from the germline V gene.

V gene TRBV4-1 combines with J gene TRBJ2-1. The CDR3 contains 14 residues. Germline CDR1 and CDR2: MGHRA and YSYEKL. CDR3 region: CASSQDGDSNEQFF.

This rearrangement joins TRBV5-1 to TRBJ1-5. The V gene's germline CDR1 is SGHRS and CDR2 YFSETQ. CDR3 length: 14 residues. CDR3 in amino acids: CAFQRRDSNQPQHF.

The chain recombines TRBV7-9 with TRBJ2-7; TCRdb lists TRBD1, though no DNA is available to test this call. CDR3 length: 14 amino acids. CDR1 and CDR2 from the germline V gene are SEHNR and FQNEAQ (reference sequence). CDR3 in amino acids: CASSFVTGGSEQYF.

This rearrangement joins TRBV20-1 to TRBJ2-1; TCRdb's assignment of TRBD2 cannot be checked, as there is no DNA. The CDR3 length is 15 residues. CDR1 and CDR2 (germline): DFQATT, SNEGSKA (reference sequence). The CDR3: CSARALAGIYNEQFF.

This chain uses TRBV7-6 with TRBJ2-1. Germline V gene data show CDR1 as SGHVS and CDR2 as FNYEAQ. The CDR3 has 14 residues. The CDR3 loop reads CASSLGSLGNEQFF.

The V and J genes are TRBV12-3 or TRBV12-4 and TRBJ1-5; the D gene TCRdb calls, TRBD1, cannot be checked with no DNA. The CDR3 loop spans 15 amino acids. The CDR3 reads CASSLGMTGSQPQHF.

The chain links TRBV7-8 to TRBJ2-4; TCRdb calls TRBD1, which cannot be checked without DNA. Germline CDR1 SGHVS, CDR2 FQNEAQ. The CDR3 is made up of 15 amino acids. This CDR3 is CASSLLRGAQNIQYF.